The 16 T cell receptor beta chains reported below all come from one sample, sequenced in a study of shared clonotypes between healthy human individuals. Assay: immunoSEQ multiplex PCR; the TCRdb copy retains only in-frame clones and omits some. The data contain millions of clones, about 95% of them singletons. Terminally differentiated effector memory CD45RA+ cells were excluded by CCR7 positive selection of CD45RO-negative cells. The sequenced material came from naive CD8+ T cells sorted from blood. The origin of the receptors is a young man in good health.

V and J are TRBV30 and TRBJ1-3; D remains unclear. Germline CDR1 is GTSNPN and CDR2 is SVGIG (reference sequence). The CDR3 totals 12 residues. Trimming took 5 bases from V and 7 from J, leaving 12 bases between them. The CDR3 DNA reads as TGTGCCTGGGAGACCGGCTATAACACCATATATTTT. Its protein is CAWETGYNTIYF.

V is TRBV6-5 and J is TRBJ1-1; 8 nucleotides align to TRBD1. The CDR3 runs to 14 residues. Germline V gene lookup returns CDR1 MNHEY and CDR2 SVGAGI. V lost 0 bases, J lost 7 bases, and 4 bases stayed unmatched. CDR3 in amino acids: CASSYSAGGGEAFF. The CDR3 nucleotides read TGTGCCAGCAGTTACTCGGCAGGGGGCGGTGAAGCTTTCTTT.

This rearrangement joins TRBV28 to TRBJ2-1; D may match TRBD1 or TRBD2 (5 bases each). There are 17 residues in the CDR3. In germline, CDR1 is MDHEN, CDR2 SYDVKM. The ends were cut back, 8 bases at V and 0 bases at J, with 20 bases in the middle. The CDR3 loop is CASLSPTLGVSYNEQFF. The CDR3 DNA reads as TGTGCCAGCCTATCGCCCACATTGGGGGTCTCCTACAATGAGCAGTTCTTC.

The gene calls are TRBV28 and TRBJ2-1; 8 bases fit TRBD2. CDR3 length: 17 amino acids. Germline V gives CDR1 MDHEN, CDR2 SYDVKM. Losses at the gene ends were 8 bases for V and 7 bases for J; bases not matched to a gene: 19. In DNA form, the CDR3 reads TGTGCCAGCTCTAGCGTCGTCGGGGGGGCTCCCTGGAATGAGCAGTTCTTC. It is translated as CASSSVVGGAPWNEQFF.

This rearrangement joins TRBV7-9 to TRBJ2-7; TRBD1 might be the D (6 bases). V was clipped by 4 bases and J by 3 bases, with 16 bases between them. Per the germline V gene, CDR1 is SEHNR and CDR2 is FQNEAQ (reference sequence). The CDR3 covers 15 residues. The CDR3 loop is CASSSGGTGFYEQYF. The CDR3 nucleotides are TGTGCCAGCAGCTCAGGAGGAACAGGGTTCTACGAGCAGTACTTC.

CDR3 loop: CASSQDEGGHQPQHF. The CDR3 nucleotides are TGTGCCAGCAGCCAAGATGAGGGGGGCCATCAGCCCCAGCATTTT. The rearrangement uses TRBV4-2 and TRBJ1-5, with a weak D call TRBD1 (6 bases). Germline CDR1 reads LGHNA; CDR2 reads YNFKEQ. V shed 0 bases and J shed 5 bases, with 11 bases lying between them. CDR3 length equals 15 residues.

The chain combines TRBV9 with TRBJ1-4; 7 nucleotides line up with TRBD1. This CDR3 region has 15 residues. Per the germline V gene, CDR1 is SGDLS and CDR2 is YYNGEE. With 3 bases clipped from V and 8 bases from J, the junction kept 10 bases outside the gene matches. The CDR3 bases are TGTGCCAGCAGCGCCGGGACAGTGAACGGAGAAAAACTGTTTTTT. It translates to CASSAGTVNGEKLFF.

The CDR3 reads CASSLAGLWNTF. CDR3 DNA: TGTGCCAGCAGCTTAGCGGGACTCTGGAACACCTTC. The chain recombines TRBV7-9 with TRBJ1-2, with D perhaps TRBD1 (5 bases). V was pared by 0 bases and J by 12 bases, with 11 bases between. Per germline, CDR1 SEHNR and CDR2 FQNEAQ (reference sequence). The CDR3 loop spans 12 amino acids.

The rearrangement joins TRBV10-2 to TRBJ2-4; D is perhaps TRBD2 (6 bases). Trimming pared 6 bases from V and 4 bases from J, leaving 19 bases between. This CDR3 is 16 amino acids long. The germline gives CDR1 WSHSY, CDR2 SAAADI. CDR3 bases: TGCGCCAGCAGCCTCGCCGGGACTTACGAAAAAAACATTCAGTACTTC. Its protein is CASSLAGTYEKNIQYF.

This clone was recorded once. The chain has TRBV13 and TRBJ1-1; 10 bases align to TRBD1. CDR3 size: 15 residues. The J segment lost 4 bases and the V segment lost 5 bases, leaving 7 bases of the junction unmatched. Germline-derived CDR1 and CDR2 are PRHDT and FYEKMQ (reference sequence). In nucleotides, the CDR3 is TGTGCCAGCAGCGCCCCGACAGGGGGCCTCACTGAAGCTTTCTTT. Protein sequence: CASSAPTGGLTEAFF.

The V call is TRBV4-1, the J call TRBJ2-7; 8 bases map to TRBD1. Germline V CDR1 and CDR2: MGHRA, YSYEKL. V lost 1 base, J lost 9 bases, and 11 bases stayed unmatched. The CDR3 contains 15 residues. CDR3 region: CASSQGMQGATRQYF. CDR3 coding DNA: TGCGCCAGCAGCCAAGGAATGCAGGGGGCGACTCGGCAGTACTTC.

The rearrangement uses TRBV12-5 and TRBJ1-5, with D unclear. There are 13 residues in the CDR3. CDR1 and CDR2 from the germline V gene are LGHNT and FRNRAP. The germline V and J ends were trimmed by 0 bases and 4 bases, with 4 bases remaining between them. The CDR3 sequence: CASGLVLNQPQHF. DNA for the CDR3: TGTGCTAGTGGTTTGGTACTTAATCAGCCCCAGCATTTT.

V usage is TRBV5-4 and J usage is TRBJ2-1; a weak D match, TRBD1 (5 bases). Germline CDR1 and CDR2: SGHNT and YYREEE (reference sequence). V lost 4 bases, J lost 4 bases, and 9 bases lay in between. The CDR3 sequence is 13 residues long. CDR3 in amino acids: CASSMTAYNEQFF. The DNA for the CDR3 is TGTGCCAGCAGCATGACAGCTTACAATGAGCAGTTCTTC.

The rearrangement uses TRBV30 and TRBJ1-1; 8 nucleotides agree with TRBD1. CDR1 GTSNPN and CDR2 SVGIG come from the germline V gene (reference sequence). The junction had 3 bases not matched to a gene; V was cut back by 1 base and J by 8 bases. The CDR3 totals 12 residues. The CDR3 is CAWSAWTGEAFF. CDR3 sequence (DNA): TGTGCCTGGAGTGCCTGGACAGGGGAAGCTTTCTTT.

The gene calls are TRBV9 and TRBJ1-1; 7 nucleotides agree with TRBD1. The trim removed 1 base at V and 5 bases at J, leaving 8 bases unmatched. The CDR3 loop spans 15 amino acids. Per germline, CDR1 SGDLS and CDR2 YYNGEE. Here the CDR3 reads CASSVQDRLWTEAFF. CDR3 in DNA: TGTGCCAGCAGCGTACAGGACAGGTTATGGACTGAAGCTTTCTTT.

The table lists this clone with a few counts. The same CDR3 also results from other DNA sequences found in this sample. The chain couples TRBV2 to TRBJ2-3; no clear D gene. Between the trimmed V and J ends, which lost 3 bases and 0 bases, there was a span of 7 bases. Germline V gene sequence: CDR1 SNHLY, CDR2 FYNNEI. The length of the CDR3 is 14 residues. The CDR3 region is CASSEAASTDTQYF. The CDR3 DNA is TGTGCCAGCAGTGAGGCAGCTAGCACAGATACGCAGTATTTT.